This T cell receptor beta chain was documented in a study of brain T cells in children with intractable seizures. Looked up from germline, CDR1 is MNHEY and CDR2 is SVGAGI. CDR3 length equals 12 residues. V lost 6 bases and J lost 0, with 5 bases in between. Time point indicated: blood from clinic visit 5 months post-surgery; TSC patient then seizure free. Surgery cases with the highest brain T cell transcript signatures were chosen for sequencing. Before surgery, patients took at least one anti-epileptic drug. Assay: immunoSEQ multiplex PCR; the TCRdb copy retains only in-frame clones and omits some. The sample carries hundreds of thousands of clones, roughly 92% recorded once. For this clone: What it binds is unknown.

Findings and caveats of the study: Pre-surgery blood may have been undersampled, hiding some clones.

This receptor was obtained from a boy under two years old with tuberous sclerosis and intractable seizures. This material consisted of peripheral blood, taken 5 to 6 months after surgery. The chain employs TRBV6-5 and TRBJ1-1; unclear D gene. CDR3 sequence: CASSHMNTEAFF. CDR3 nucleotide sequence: TGTGCCAGCAGCCACATGAACACTGAAGCTTTCTTT.